Sequencing of this T cell receptor beta chain was carried out in a study of blood T cell repertoires in COVID-19. Some clones are missing from TCRdb's copy, which holds only in-frame ones; the method was immunoSEQ multiplex PCR. Of 95,000 to 100,000 clones detected, around 92% appear once; the ten largest clones hold 5.7%. The germline V gene encodes CDR1 GTSNPN and CDR2 SVGIG (reference sequence). CDR3 length equals 12 residues. As to this clone: An end of the junction differs from the germline gene, which may be a read error.

Sequencing input: peripheral blood. This clonotype was sampled from a man aged 45 to 65 with active COVID-19. The chain is built from TRBV30 and TRBJ1-1, with TRBD1 identical over 7 bases. The CDR3 DNA reads as TGTGCCTGGGACAGGGCATCCCCCGGGCAAGGCTTT. As protein: CAWDRASPGQGF.